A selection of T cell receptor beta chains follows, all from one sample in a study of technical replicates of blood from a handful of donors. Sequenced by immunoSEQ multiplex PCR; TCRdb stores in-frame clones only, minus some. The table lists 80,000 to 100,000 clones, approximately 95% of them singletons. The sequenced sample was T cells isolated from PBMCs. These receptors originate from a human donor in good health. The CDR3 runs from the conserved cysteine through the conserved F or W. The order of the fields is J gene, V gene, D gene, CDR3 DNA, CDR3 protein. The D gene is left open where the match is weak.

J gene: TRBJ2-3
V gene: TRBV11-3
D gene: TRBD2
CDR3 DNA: TGTGCCAGCAGCTCACTAGCGGGGGGATGGGCAGATACGCAGTATTTT
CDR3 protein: CASSSLAGGWADTQYF

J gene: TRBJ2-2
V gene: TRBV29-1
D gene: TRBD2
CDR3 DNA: TGCAGCGTGGGACTATACGGCGGGGAGCTGTTTTTT
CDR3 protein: CSVGLYGGELFF

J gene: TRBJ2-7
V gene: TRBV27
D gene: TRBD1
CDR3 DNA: TGTGCCAGCAGTTTACGATTGGGACAGAGAGCCTACGAGCAGTACTTC
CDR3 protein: CASSLRLGQRAYEQYF

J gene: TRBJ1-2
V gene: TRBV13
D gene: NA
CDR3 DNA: TGTGCCAGCAGCTTAGAAGACAGGAACTATGGCTACACCTTC
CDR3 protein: CASSLEDRNYGYTF

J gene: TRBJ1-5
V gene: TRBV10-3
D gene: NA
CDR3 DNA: TGTGCCATCAGTGGCAGGGATGGCAATCAGCCCCAGCATTTT
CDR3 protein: CAISGRDGNQPQHF

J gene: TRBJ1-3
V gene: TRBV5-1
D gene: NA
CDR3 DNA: TGCGCCAGCAGCTTGAACCTCGGGGCAGGGGAAAGTGGAAACACCATATATTTT
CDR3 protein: CASSLNLGAGESGNTIYF

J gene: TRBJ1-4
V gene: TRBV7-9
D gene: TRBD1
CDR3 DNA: TGTGCCAGCAGCTTGGACAGGGCTAATGAAAAACTGTTTTTT
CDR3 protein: CASSLDRANEKLFF

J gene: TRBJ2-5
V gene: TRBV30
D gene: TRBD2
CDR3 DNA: TGTGCCTGGACACTGACGGGGGGGGCTGGGGAGACCCAGTACTTC
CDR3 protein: CAWTLTGGAGETQYF

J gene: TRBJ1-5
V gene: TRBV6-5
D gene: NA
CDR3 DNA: TGTGCCAGCAGGAAGGCAGGGGCCGGGCAGCCCCAGCATTTT
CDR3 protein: CASRKAGAGQPQHF

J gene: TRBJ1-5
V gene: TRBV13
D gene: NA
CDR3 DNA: TGTGCCAGCAGCTCCACAGGCGTACGGGATCAGCCCCAGCATTTT
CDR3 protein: CASSSTGVRDQPQHF

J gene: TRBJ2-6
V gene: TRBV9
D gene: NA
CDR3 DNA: TGTGCCAGCAGCGTGGGAGGTGGGGCCAACGTCCTGACTTTC
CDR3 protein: CASSVGGGANVLTF

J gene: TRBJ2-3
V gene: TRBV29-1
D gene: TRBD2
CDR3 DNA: TGCAGCGTCGATGGGACTAGCGGGACAGATACGCAGTATTTT
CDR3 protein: CSVDGTSGTDTQYF

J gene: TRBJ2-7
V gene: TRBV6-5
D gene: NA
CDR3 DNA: TGTGCCAGCTCGGCTAGCCCCTACGAGCAGTACTTC
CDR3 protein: CASSASPYEQYF